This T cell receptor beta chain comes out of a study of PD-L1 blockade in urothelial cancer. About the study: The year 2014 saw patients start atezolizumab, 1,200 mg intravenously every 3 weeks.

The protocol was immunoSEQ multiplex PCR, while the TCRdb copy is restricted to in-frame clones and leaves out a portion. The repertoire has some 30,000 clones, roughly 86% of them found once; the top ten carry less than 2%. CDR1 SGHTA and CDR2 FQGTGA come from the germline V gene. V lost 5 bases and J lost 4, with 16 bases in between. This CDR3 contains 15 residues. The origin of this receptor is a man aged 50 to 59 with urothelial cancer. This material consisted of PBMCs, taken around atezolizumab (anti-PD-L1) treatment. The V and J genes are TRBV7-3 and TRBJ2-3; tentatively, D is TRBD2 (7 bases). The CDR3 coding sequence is TGTGCCAGCAGCGTTGGGGGGGGCCCCCCAGATACGCAGTATTTT. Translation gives CASSVGGGPPDTQYF.